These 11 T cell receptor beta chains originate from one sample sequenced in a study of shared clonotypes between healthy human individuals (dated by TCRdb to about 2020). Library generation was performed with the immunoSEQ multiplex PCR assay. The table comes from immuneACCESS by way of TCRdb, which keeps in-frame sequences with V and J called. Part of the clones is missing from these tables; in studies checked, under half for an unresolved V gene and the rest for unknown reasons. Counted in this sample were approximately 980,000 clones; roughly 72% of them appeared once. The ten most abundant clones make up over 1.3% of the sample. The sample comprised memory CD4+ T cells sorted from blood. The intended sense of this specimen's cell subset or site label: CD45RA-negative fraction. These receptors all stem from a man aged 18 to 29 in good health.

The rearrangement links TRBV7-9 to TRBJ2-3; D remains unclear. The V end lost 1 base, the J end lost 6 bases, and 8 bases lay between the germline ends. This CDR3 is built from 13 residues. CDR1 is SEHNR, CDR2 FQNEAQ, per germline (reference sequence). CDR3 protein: CASSLGSPDTQYF. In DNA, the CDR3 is TGTGCCAGCAGCTTAGGGTCACCGGATACGCAGTATTTT.

Here the CDR3 DNA reads TGTGCCATCATGGCAGAAAATAATTCACCCCTCCACTTT. This sequence encodes CAIMAENNSPLHF. J is TRBJ1-6 and V is TRBV2; D call uncertain. The germline V and J ends were trimmed by 10 bases and 5 bases, with 12 bases remaining between them. The germline CDR1 and CDR2 sequences are SNHLY and FYNNEI. This CDR3 contains 13 residues. Full variable domain (rest looked up from reference TRBV2 and TRBJ1-6): EPEVTQTPSHQVTQMGQEVILRCVPISNHLYFYWYRQILGQKVEFLVSFYNNEISEKSEIFDDQFSVERPDGSNFTLKIRSTKLEDSAMYFCAIMAENNSPLHFGNGTRLTVT.

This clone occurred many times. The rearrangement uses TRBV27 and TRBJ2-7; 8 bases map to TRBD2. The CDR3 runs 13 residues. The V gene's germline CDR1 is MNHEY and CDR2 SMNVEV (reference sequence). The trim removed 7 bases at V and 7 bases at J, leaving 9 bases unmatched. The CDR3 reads CASKVKREWEQYF. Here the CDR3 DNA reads TGTGCCAGCAAAGTGAAGCGGGAGTGGGAGCAGTACTTC.

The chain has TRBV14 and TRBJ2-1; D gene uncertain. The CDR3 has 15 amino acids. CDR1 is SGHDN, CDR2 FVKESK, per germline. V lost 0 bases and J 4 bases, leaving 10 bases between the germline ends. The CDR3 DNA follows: TGTGCCAGCAGCCAAGAGCCAGGAGTATACAATGAGCAGTTCTTC. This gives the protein CASSQEPGVYNEQFF.

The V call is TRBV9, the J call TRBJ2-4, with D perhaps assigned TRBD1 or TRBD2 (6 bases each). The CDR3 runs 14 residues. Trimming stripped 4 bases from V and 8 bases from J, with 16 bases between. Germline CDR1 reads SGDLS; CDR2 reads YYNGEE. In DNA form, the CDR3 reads TGTGCCAGCAGCCCCCAAGTAGGGGGGTACATTCAGTACTTC. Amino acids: CASSPQVGGYIQYF.

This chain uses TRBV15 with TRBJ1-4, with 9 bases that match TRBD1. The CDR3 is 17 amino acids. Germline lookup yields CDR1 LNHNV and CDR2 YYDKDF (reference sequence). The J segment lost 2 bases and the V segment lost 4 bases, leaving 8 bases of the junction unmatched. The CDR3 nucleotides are TGTGCCACCAGCAAACCGGGACAGGGCTATACTAATGAAAAACTGTTTTTT. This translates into CATSKPGQGYTNEKLFF.

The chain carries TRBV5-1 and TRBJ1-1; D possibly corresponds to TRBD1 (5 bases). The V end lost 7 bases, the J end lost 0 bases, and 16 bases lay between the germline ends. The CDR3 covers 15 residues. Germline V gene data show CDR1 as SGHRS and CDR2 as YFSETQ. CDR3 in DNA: TGCGCCAGCTATCCCCTAGCAGGGATGAACACTGAAGCTTTCTTT. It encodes CASYPLAGMNTEAFF.

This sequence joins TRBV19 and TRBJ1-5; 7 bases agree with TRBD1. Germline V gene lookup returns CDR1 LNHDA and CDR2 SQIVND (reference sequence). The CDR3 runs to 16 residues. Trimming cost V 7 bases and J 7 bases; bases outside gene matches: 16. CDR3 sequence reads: CASKGEGGAFKQPQHF. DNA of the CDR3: TGTGCCAGTAAGGGGGAAGGGGGCGCGTTCAAGCAGCCCCAGCATTTT.

CDR3 sequence (DNA): TGTGCCAGCAGCGATCGAGAGACCCAGTACTTC. It yields the protein CASSDRETQYF. The J gene is TRBJ2-5, the V gene TRBV9; no clear D. In germline, CDR1 is SGDLS, CDR2 YYNGEE. V was trimmed by 3 bases and J by 4 bases, leaving 4 bases between them. CDR3 size: 11 residues.

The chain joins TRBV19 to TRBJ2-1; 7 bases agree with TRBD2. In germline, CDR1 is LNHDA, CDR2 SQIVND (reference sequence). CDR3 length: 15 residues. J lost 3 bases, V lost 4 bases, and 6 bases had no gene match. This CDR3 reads CASSNRDYSYNEQFF. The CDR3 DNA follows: TGTGCCAGTAGTAACCGGGACTACAGCTACAATGAGCAGTTCTTC.

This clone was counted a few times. The CDR3 DNA reads TGTGCCAGCAGCCGCAGGGACCTGAATCAGCCCCAGCATTTT. Its translation: CASSRRDLNQPQHF. The rearrangement uses TRBV5-6 and TRBJ1-5; possibly TRBD1 for D (5 bases). V was clipped by 4 bases and J by 4 bases, with 12 bases between them. The germline V gene has CDR1 SGHDT and CDR2 YYEEEE. The CDR3 contains 14 residues.